One sample yielded the 29 T cell receptor beta chains listed below, sequenced in a study of response to subunit inactivated influenza vaccine. One entry per CDR3 protein, called by TCRdb with MiXCR from the RT-PCR reads. Here the sample spans 530,000 or so distinct CDR3 sequences, approximately 14% being singletons. This specimen consisted of PBMCs from blood, obtained roughly 12 days after vaccination. These receptors came from a man aged 50 or older who received an inactivated influenza vaccine.

This clonotype was found many times. This chain joins TRBV12-3 or TRBV12-4 and TRBJ2-3; TRBD1 might be the D (5 bases). Trimming removed 7 bases from V and 1 base from J, with 15 bases in between. This CDR3 spans 15 amino acids. CDR3 nucleotides: TGTGCCAGCAATTCAAGGGGCGGAGGCACAGATACGCAGTATTTT. Its protein is CASNSRGGGTDTQYF.

The genes are TRBV7-9 and TRBJ2-5, with 11 bases matching TRBD1. After removal of 6 bases from V and 5 bases from J, the junction contained 14 bases not matched to a gene. The CDR3 covers 17 residues. In germline, CDR1 is SEHNR, CDR2 FQNEAQ (reference sequence). CDR3 sequence (DNA): TGTGCCAGCAGTCCTCCAGCCCGGGACAGGGGGTGGGAGACCCAGTACTTC. Translation gives CASSPPARDRGWETQYF.

This clonotype has more than one count but fewer than ten. The chain joins TRBV25-1 to TRBJ1-2, with TRBD1 as a possible D gene (6 bases). V lost 7 bases and J lost 6, with 18 bases in between. The germline CDR1 and CDR2 sequences are MGHDK and SYGVNS. This CDR3 has 14 residues. The CDR3 nucleotides are TGTGCCAGCACCCCCGGACAGACGCAAAATGGCTACACCTTC. Encoded protein: CASTPGQTQNGYTF.

In this sample, this clonotype turned up many times. This rearrangement joins TRBV24-1 to TRBJ2-1; 13 positions match TRBD2. Germline CDR1 KGHDR, CDR2 SFDVKD. The junction had 11 bases not matched to a gene; V was cut back by 5 bases and J by 8 bases. This CDR3 spans 17 amino acids. The CDR3 coding sequence is TGTGCCACCAGTGTAACCACTAGCGGGAGGGATATACATGAGCAGTTCTTC. Its protein product is CATSVTTSGRDIHEQFF.

This clonotype has a count of ten or more. The rearrangement links TRBV20-1 to TRBJ2-3, with D uncertain. Trimming stripped 3 bases from V and 0 bases from J, with 10 bases between. Germline V gene sequence: CDR1 DFQATT, CDR2 SNEGSKA (reference sequence). This CDR3 has 14 residues. The CDR3 coding sequence is TGCAGTGCTAGCCAGGCATCTAGCACAGATACGCAGTATTTT. Its translation is CSASQASSTDTQYF.

The chain links TRBV21-1 to TRBJ1-5. TRBV21-1 has pseudogene status. The length of the CDR3 is 16 residues. The CDR3 sequence is CASSLRPSFSNQPQHF. Here the CDR3 DNA reads TGTGCCAGCAGCTTAAGACCGTCCTTTAGCAATCAGCCCCAGCATTTT.

This clonotype was counted between two and nine times. The chain links TRBV7-3 to TRBJ2-2; maybe TRBD2 (5 bases). CDR1 SGHTA and CDR2 FQGTGA come from the germline V gene. The V and J ends lost 5 bases and 5 bases respectively, with 12 bases between them. The CDR3 has 14 amino acids. CDR3 in DNA: TGTGCCAGCAGCCGAACACCGGGGACCGGGGAGCTGTTTTTT. Its translation: CASSRTPGTGELFF. Using reference TRBV7-3 and TRBJ2-2 for the parts outside the CDR3, the full variable domain is GAGVSQTPSNKVTEKGKYVELRCDPISGHTALYWYRQSLGQGPEFLIYFQGTGAADDSGLPNDRFFAVRPEGSVSTLKIQRTERGDSAVYLCASSRTPGTGELFFGEGSRLTVL.

The chain couples TRBV12-3 or TRBV12-4 to TRBJ2-1; tentatively, D is TRBD1 (5 bases). The CDR3 has 13 residues. Deletions cut 9 bases from V and 5 bases from J, with 14 bases between. This CDR3 reads CASVTDINNEQFF. Here the CDR3 DNA reads TGTGCCAGTGTAACGGACATCAACAATGAGCAGTTCTTC.

This clonotype was seen only a few times. This chain connects TRBV5-6 to TRBJ1-4, with a possible D match to TRBD1 (6 bases). Between the trimmed V and J ends, which lost 4 bases and 8 bases, there was a span of 12 bases. The CDR3 runs 13 residues. CDR1 and CDR2 (germline): SGHDT, YYEEEE. CDR3 sequence (DNA): TGTGCCAGCAGCGAGGGACACGAGGAAAAACTGTTTTTT. Residues: CASSEGHEEKLFF.

The V call is TRBV7-9, the J call TRBJ1-1, with D tentatively TRBD1 (6 bases). CDR1 is SEHNR and CDR2 is FQNEAQ in the germline V gene (reference sequence). The CDR3 is 12 amino acids. V shed 7 bases and J shed 4 bases, with 10 bases lying between them. CDR3: CASKGGSTEAFF. DNA of the CDR3: TGTGCCAGCAAGGGGGGGAGCACTGAAGCTTTCTTT.

This clonotype was found many times. CDR3 region: CASSQDGGADGYSTDTQYF. The CDR3 nucleotides read TGCGCCAGCAGCCAAGATGGTGGAGCGGACGGATATAGCACAGATACGCAGTATTTT. V gene TRBV4-3 combines with J gene TRBJ2-3; the D gene is possibly TRBD2 (5 bases). Germline V gene sequence: CDR1 LGHNA, CDR2 YSLEER. With 0 bases removed from V and 0 bases from J, the gap between germline ends came to 19 bases. This CDR3 is built from 19 residues.

This clonotype came up a few times. This chain links TRBV20-1 with TRBJ2-1, with D possibly being TRBD1 (5 bases). Between the trimmed V and J ends, which lost 2 bases and 6 bases, there was a span of 14 bases. CDR3 size: 14 residues. In germline, CDR1 is DFQATT, CDR2 SNEGSKA (reference sequence). The CDR3 DNA follows: TGCAGTGCTAGAAATATGGCAGGGTCCAATGAGCAGTTCTTC. Protein product: CSARNMAGSNEQFF.

This clonotype was observed a handful of times. This rearrangement joins TRBV29-1 to TRBJ1-2, with a tentative D call TRBD1 (6 bases). Looked up from germline, CDR1 is SQVTM and CDR2 is ANQGSEA. Trimming took 3 bases from V and 5 from J, leaving 10 bases between them. The CDR3 has 12 residues. CDR3 amino acids: CSVEKGEYGYTF. The CDR3 bases are TGCAGCGTTGAGAAGGGGGAGTATGGCTACACCTTC.

This clonotype was observed a handful of times. This chain uses TRBV19 with TRBJ2-5, with 11 bases identical to TRBD2. Germline CDR1 reads LNHDA; CDR2 reads SQIVND (reference sequence). With V trimmed by 5 bases and J by 4 bases, 6 bases remained unmatched. This CDR3 is 15 amino acids long. The CDR3 is CASSPASGGRETQYF. The CDR3 DNA reads TGTGCCAGTAGTCCCGCTAGCGGGGGGCGAGAGACCCAGTACTTC.

The chain uses TRBV20-1 and TRBJ2-5; 7 bases map to TRBD1. The CDR3 spans 14 residues. Unmatched junction bases numbered 5, after V lost 3 bases and J lost 1 base. Per germline, CDR1 DFQATT and CDR2 SNEGSKA (reference sequence). The CDR3 sequence: CSASGWDSQETQYF. CDR3 DNA sequence: TGCAGTGCTAGCGGTTGGGACAGCCAAGAGACCCAGTACTTC.

In its sample, this clonotype was seen a few times. The CDR3 is CSAPSPNTQYF. CDR3 coding DNA: TGCAGTGCTCCGTCCCCCAATACGCAGTATTTT. The chain couples TRBV20-1 to TRBJ2-3; D unclear. The V end was cut by 5 bases, the J end by 7 bases, with 10 bases between. CDR3 length equals 11 residues. Per the germline V gene, CDR1 is DFQATT and CDR2 is SNEGSKA (reference sequence).

This clonotype was found a few times. The chain couples TRBV10-3 to TRBJ2-3; 9 bases agree with TRBD2. The CDR3 sequence is 16 residues long. Per germline, CDR1 ENHRY and CDR2 SYGVKD. V lost 2 bases, J lost 3 bases, and 6 bases stayed unmatched. This CDR3 reads CAISERSGSRTDTQYF. CDR3 in DNA: TGTGCCATCAGTGAGCGTAGCGGGAGTCGGACAGATACGCAGTATTTT.

This clonotype appeared a few times. The V call is TRBV3-1, the J call TRBJ2-3, with D unclear. V shed 4 bases and J shed 6 bases, with 11 bases lying between them. The CDR3 has 13 residues. Germline V gene lookup returns CDR1 LGHDT and CDR2 YNNKEL (reference sequence). DNA for the CDR3: TGTGCCAGCAGCCCTCCGACGGTGGATACGCAGTATTTT. This gives the protein CASSPPTVDTQYF.

This clonotype was found a few times. The chain couples TRBV29-1 to TRBJ2-7; 11 bases are a match to TRBD2. The CDR3 has 14 amino acids. After removal of 4 bases from V and 0 bases from J, the junction contained 2 bases not matched to a gene. Germline V lookup: CDR1 SQVTM, CDR2 ANQGSEA. The CDR3 DNA follows: TGCAGCGTTGGGGGGACTAGCGGCTCCTACGAGCAGTACTTC. It encodes CSVGGTSGSYEQYF.

The V gene is TRBV14, the J gene TRBJ2-5, with TRBD2 as a possible D gene (5 bases). With 5 bases removed from V and 5 bases from J, the gap between germline ends came to 12 bases. The CDR3 has 13 amino acids. Germline loops: CDR1 SGHDN, CDR2 FVKESK. DNA of the CDR3: TGTGCCAGCAGCTCGGGGTTTGGGGAGACCCAGTACTTC. Translated, it gives CASSSGFGETQYF.

The J gene is TRBJ2-2, the V gene TRBV19; D might be TRBD1 (6 bases). CDR1 is LNHDA and CDR2 is SQIVND in the germline V gene (reference sequence). V gave up 6 bases and J gave up 0 bases, with 17 bases separating them. The CDR3 contains 17 residues. The CDR3 bases are TGTGCCAGTAGGAAACAGGGTTTTGGAACGAACACCGGGGAGCTGTTTTTT. It encodes CASRKQGFGTNTGELFF.

The chain employs TRBV5-1 and TRBJ1-1, with a possible D match to TRBD1 (6 bases). This CDR3 contains 15 residues. Looked up from germline, CDR1 is SGHRS and CDR2 is YFSETQ. V was pared by 7 bases and J by 4 bases, with 20 bases between. CDR3 region: CASELDGGGGTEAFF. CDR3 coding DNA: TGCGCCAGCGAGCTTGATGGGGGCGGGGGCACTGAAGCTTTCTTT.

The V call is TRBV6-1, the J call TRBJ2-5; the match to TRBD2 covers 10 bases. This CDR3 spans 14 amino acids. Germline CDR1 reads MNHNS; CDR2 reads SASEGT. After removal of 6 bases from V and 7 bases from J, the junction contained 8 bases not matched to a gene. In DNA form, the CDR3 reads TGTGCCAGCAGCCCCGGGACTAGCGTACCGACCCAGTACTTC. Residues: CASSPGTSVPTQYF.

This sequence joins TRBV7-2 and TRBJ1-2; possibly TRBD1 for D (5 bases). Germline CDR1 SGHTA, CDR2 FQGNSA. The CDR3 runs 14 residues. Trimming removed 3 bases at V and 7 bases at J, with 15 bases between. The CDR3 is CASSFGTAALGYTF. CDR3 bases: TGTGCCAGCAGCTTCGGGACCGCCGCTCTTGGCTACACCTTC.

The chain has TRBV6-1 and TRBJ2-3, with 10 bases lining up with TRBD1. V shed 10 bases and J 3 bases; nucleotides not matched to a gene: 4. The CDR3 contains 13 residues. Germline CDR1 and CDR2: MNHNS and SASEGT. In nucleotides, the CDR3 is TGTGCCACCAGACAGGGGGCAACAGATACGCAGTATTTT. As protein: CATRQGATDTQYF.

This clonotype has at least ten counts. The chain has TRBV5-1 and TRBJ2-1, with 9 bases identical to TRBD1. This CDR3 has 17 amino acids. The trim removed 0 bases at V and 6 bases at J, leaving 10 bases unmatched. CDR1 is SGHRS, CDR2 YFSETQ, per germline. The CDR3 DNA is TGCGCCAGCAGCTTGGACCTACAGGGGGCGATTGGCAATGAGCAGTTCTTC. This sequence encodes CASSLDLQGAIGNEQFF.

This clonotype came up a few times. The genes are TRBV12-3 or TRBV12-4 and TRBJ2-1; 9 nucleotides line up with TRBD1. The CDR3 runs 15 residues. Trimming cost V 5 bases and J 4 bases; bases outside gene matches: 6. The CDR3 sequence is CASSLTTGGYNEQFF. The CDR3 DNA follows: TGTGCCAGCAGTCTTACGACAGGGGGGTACAATGAGCAGTTCTTC.

This clonotype was found a few times. The chain combines TRBV4-1 with TRBJ2-3; no definite D call. The CDR3 is 13 amino acids. With 0 bases removed from V and 6 bases from J, the gap between germline ends came to 7 bases. The germline V gene encodes CDR1 MGHRA and CDR2 YSYEKL. The CDR3, as DNA: TGCGCCAGCAGCCAAGATGTGGGGGATACGCAGTATTTT. Translated, it gives CASSQDVGDTQYF.

This clonotype was counted between two and nine times. V and J are TRBV5-5 and TRBJ2-7, with D perhaps matching TRBD1 (6 bases). CDR3 length equals 14 residues. V dropped 2 bases and J dropped 4 bases, with 13 bases sitting between them. Germline CDR1 is SGHKS and CDR2 is YYEKEE (reference sequence). The CDR3 region is CASSFQGLIYEQYF. The CDR3 DNA reads as TGTGCCAGCAGCTTTCAGGGGCTGATATACGAGCAGTACTTC.